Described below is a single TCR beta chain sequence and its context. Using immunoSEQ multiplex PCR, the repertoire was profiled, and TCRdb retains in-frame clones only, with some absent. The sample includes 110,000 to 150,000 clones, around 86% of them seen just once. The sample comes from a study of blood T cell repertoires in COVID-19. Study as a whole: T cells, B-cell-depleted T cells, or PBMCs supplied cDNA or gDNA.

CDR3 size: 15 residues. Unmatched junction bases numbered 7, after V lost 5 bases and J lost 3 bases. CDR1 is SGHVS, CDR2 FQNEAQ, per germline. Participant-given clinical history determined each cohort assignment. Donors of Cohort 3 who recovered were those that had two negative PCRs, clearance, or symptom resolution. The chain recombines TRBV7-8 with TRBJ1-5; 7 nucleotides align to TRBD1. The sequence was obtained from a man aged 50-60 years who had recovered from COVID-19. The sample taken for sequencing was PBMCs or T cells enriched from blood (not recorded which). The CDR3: CASSVKTGNNQPQHF. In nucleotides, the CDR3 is TGTGCCAGCAGCGTAAAGACAGGGAACAATCAGCCCCAGCATTTT.